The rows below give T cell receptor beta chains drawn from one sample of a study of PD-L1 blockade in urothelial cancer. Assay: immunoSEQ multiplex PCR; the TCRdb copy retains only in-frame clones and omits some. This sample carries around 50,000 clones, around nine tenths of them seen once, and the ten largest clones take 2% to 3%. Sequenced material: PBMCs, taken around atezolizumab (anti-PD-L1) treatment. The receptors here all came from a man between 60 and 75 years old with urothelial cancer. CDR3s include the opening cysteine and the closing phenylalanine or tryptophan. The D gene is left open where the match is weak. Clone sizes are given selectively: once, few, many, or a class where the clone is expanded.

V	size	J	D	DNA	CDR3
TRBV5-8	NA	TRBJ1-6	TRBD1	TGTGCCAGCAGCTTGACAGGGGGCAATAATTCACCCCTCCACTTT	CASSLTGGNNSPLHF
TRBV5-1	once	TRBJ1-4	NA	TGCGCCAGCAGCGGTCTCGGGGGGAATGAAAAACTGTTTTTT	CASSGLGGNEKLFF
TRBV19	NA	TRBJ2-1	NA	TGTGCCAGCCGACCCAGGGTTTCGAGCTCCTACAATGAGCAGTTCTTC	CASRPRVSSSYNEQFF
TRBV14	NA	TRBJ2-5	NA	TGTGCCAGCAGCCAGGCTCGACTCCAGCACACCCAGTACTTC	CASSQARLQHTQYF
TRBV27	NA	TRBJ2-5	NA	TGTGCCAGCAGTTCCCACAAGACCCAGTACTTC	CASSSHKTQYF
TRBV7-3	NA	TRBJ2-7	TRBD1	TGTGCCAGCAGCTCACAGGGGGCCGGAGACGAGCAGTACTTC	CASSSQGAGDEQYF
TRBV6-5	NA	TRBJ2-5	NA	TGTGCCAGCCGCTCGGGCGGGAACCAAGAGACCCAGTACTTC	CASRSGGNQETQYF
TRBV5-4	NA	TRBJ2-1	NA	TGTGCCAGCAGCCCCCCCTGGGACATTTCCGGGAGGATTGAGCAGTTCTTC	CASSPPWDISGRIEQFF
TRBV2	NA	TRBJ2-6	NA	TGTGCCAGCCTTACAGGGGGGGTCTCCTCTGGGGCCAACGTCCTGACTTTC	CASLTGGVSSGANVLTF
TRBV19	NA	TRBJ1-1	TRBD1	TGTGCCAGTCGGCAGGGGGCGGGGATGGGGCAAGCTTTCTTT	CASRQGAGMGQAFF
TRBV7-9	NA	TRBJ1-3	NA	TGTGCCAGCAGCTTAGAAGAGGGTATATATTTT	CASSLEEGIYF
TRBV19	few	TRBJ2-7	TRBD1	TGTGCCAGTAGTACGACAGGGGGCTTCGAGCAGTACTTC	CASSTTGGFEQYF
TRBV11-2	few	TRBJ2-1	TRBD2	TGTGCCAGCAGCTTAGGTAGAAAGACAGTGGGCGGGAGCTACAATGAGCAGTTCTTC	CASSLGRKTVGGSYNEQFF
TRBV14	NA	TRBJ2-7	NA	TGTGCCAGCAGCCAGAAGACAAGCTCCTACGAGCAGTACTTC	CASSQKTSSYEQYF
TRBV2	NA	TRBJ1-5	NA	TGTGCCAGCAGTGAAGTGAGGACAGATCAGCCCCAGCATTTT	CASSEVRTDQPQHF
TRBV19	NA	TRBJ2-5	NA	TGTGCCAGTAGTGCCGGGTGGGAGACCCAGTACTTC	CASSAGWETQYF
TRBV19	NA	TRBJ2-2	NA	TGTGCCAGTAGCAGAGGGTCTCTGGGCACCGGGGAGCTGTTTTTT	CASSRGSLGTGELFF
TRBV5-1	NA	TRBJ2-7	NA	TGCGCCAGCAGCTCGCGGCCCTCCTCCTACGAGCAGTACTTC	CASSSRPSSYEQYF
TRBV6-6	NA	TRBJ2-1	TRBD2	TGTGCCAGCAGTTACAACGGTTTAGCGGGAGAGAGTGAGCAGTTCTTC	CASSYNGLAGESEQFF
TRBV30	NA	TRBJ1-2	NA	TGTGCCTGGAGTGTAGCTTTAAATGGCTACACCTTC	CAWSVALNGYTF
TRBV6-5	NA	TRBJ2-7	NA	TGTGCCAGCAGTTACTCAGCCCGAAGCTCCTACGAGCAGTACTTC	CASSYSARSSYEQYF
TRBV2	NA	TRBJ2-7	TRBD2	TGTGCCAGAGGAACTGGGAGGGTAGGTGGTAACGAGCAGTACTTC	CARGTGRVGGNEQYF
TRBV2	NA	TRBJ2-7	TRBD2	TGTGCCAGCACCCTAGGGACTAGCGGGGGGCCTGGCGAGCAGTACTTC	CASTLGTSGGPGEQYF
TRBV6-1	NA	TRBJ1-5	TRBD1	TGTGCCAGCGGAGAGGGGGCCGTCAATCAGCCCCAGCATTTT	CASGEGAVNQPQHF
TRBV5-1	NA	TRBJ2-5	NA	TGCGCCAGCAGGGCCCAAGAGACCCAGTACTTC	CASRAQETQYF
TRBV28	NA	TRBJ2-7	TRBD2	TGTGCCACCCTTAGCGGGAGAGCCTACGAGCAGTACTTC	CATLSGRAYEQYF
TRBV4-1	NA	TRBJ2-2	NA	TGCGCCAGCAGCCAATTCGAGGGCCCGAACACCGGGGAGCTGTTTTTT	CASSQFEGPNTGELFF
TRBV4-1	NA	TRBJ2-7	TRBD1	TGCGCCAGCAGCCGGCCCGGGACAGATTACGAGCAGTACTTC	CASSRPGTDYEQYF
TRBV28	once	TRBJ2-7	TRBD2	TGTGCCAGCAGCCCCCTAGCGGGGACGGGGGAGCAGTACTTC	CASSPLAGTGEQYF
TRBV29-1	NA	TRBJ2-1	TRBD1	TGCAGCGTCTATCGCGGGACAGGGGGCAATGAGCAGTTCTTC	CSVYRGTGGNEQFF
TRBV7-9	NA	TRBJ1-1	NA	TGTGCCAGCAGCCCTCCGGTAGGGGTGTCTGAAGCTTTCTTT	CASSPPVGVSEAFF
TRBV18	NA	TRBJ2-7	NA	TGTGCCAGCTCACCACTGGGGCAAGGGGGCTACGAGCAGTACTTC	CASSPLGQGGYEQYF
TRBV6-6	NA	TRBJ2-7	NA	TGTGCCAGCAGTTACTGGGGGCAGTCCTACGAGCAGTACTTC	CASSYWGQSYEQYF
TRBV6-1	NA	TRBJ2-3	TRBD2	TGTGCCAGCAGTAGTCAACTAGCGTCCTCGGATACGCAGTATTTT	CASSSQLASSDTQYF
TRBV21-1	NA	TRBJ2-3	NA	TGTGCCAGCCAGCGGGGTTGCGGAGATACGCAGTATTTT	CASQRGCGDTQYF
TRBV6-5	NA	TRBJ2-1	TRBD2	TGTGCCAGCAGTTCTGGGGGAAGCGGGACCTACAATGAGCAGTTCTTC	CASSSGGSGTYNEQFF
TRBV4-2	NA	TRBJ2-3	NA	TGTGCCAGCAGTTCAATGGGGGGTCTTAGCACAGATACGCAGTATTTT	CASSSMGGLSTDTQYF
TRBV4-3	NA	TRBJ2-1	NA	TGCGCCAGCAGCAAACAGGTGAAACTGGGTAATGAGCAGTTCTTC	CASSKQVKLGNEQFF
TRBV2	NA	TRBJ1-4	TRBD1	TGTGCCAGCAGGGGACAGGGAACTAATGAAAAACTGTTTTTT	CASRGQGTNEKLFF
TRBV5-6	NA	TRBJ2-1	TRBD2	TGTGCCAGCAGTCACGGACTAGCGGATAACAATGAGCAGTTCTTC	CASSHGLADNNEQFF
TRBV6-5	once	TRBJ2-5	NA	TGTGCCAGCAGTTACTCGTACGGCCAAGAGACCCAGTACTTC	CASSYSYGQETQYF
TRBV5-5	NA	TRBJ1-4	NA	TGTGCCAGCAGCTTGGGGGTCCCAGGGGCAACTAATGAAAAACTGTTTTTT	CASSLGVPGATNEKLFF
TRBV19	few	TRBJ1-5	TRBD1	TGTGCCAGTAGTGACAGGGGGCCATATAGCAATCAGCCCCAGCATTTT	CASSDRGPYSNQPQHF
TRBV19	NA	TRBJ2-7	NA	TGTGCCAGTAAGTCGGAGTCTTCCTACGAGCAGTACTTC	CASKSESSYEQYF
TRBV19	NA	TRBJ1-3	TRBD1	TGTGCCAGTAGTTCCGGGGACAGGGTTTTTTCTGGAAACACCATATATTTT	CASSSGDRVFSGNTIYF